A single sample is the source of the 3 T cell receptor beta chains below, sequenced in a study of blood T cell repertoires in COVID-19. Clones were read by immunoSEQ multiplex PCR, and TCRdb kept only the in-frame ones, dropping some. The sample holds roughly 99,000 clones, roughly nine tenths seen once. Sequencing used peripheral blood. The receptors derive from a man aged 40-49 years with active or convalescent COVID-19.

The rearrangement uses TRBV11-1 and TRBJ1-1; D is perhaps TRBD1 (5 bases). This CDR3 has 13 residues. Germline CDR1 SGHAT, CDR2 FQDESV (reference sequence). The V end was cut by 2 bases, the J end by 7 bases, with 11 bases between. This CDR3 is CASSLNHQGEAFF. Written as DNA, the CDR3 is TGTGCCAGCAGCTTAAACCACCAGGGTGAAGCTTTCTTT.

V is TRBV5-4 and J is TRBJ1-1; TRBD1 matches at 7 bases. The V gene's germline CDR1 is SGHNT and CDR2 YYREEE (reference sequence). CDR3 size: 13 residues. Germline trimming cut 4 bases from V and 4 bases from J; bases unmatched to any gene: 4. The CDR3 reads CASSPRDSTEAFF. CDR3 coding DNA: TGTGCCAGCAGCCCCCGGGACAGCACTGAAGCTTTCTTT.

The table lists this clone with a few counts. V is TRBV30 and J is TRBJ1-5; 10 nucleotides line up with TRBD1. Germline CDR1 is GTSNPN and CDR2 is SVGIG (reference sequence). V dropped 6 bases and J dropped 6; count of bases not matched to a gene: 5. The CDR3 consists of 13 residues. The CDR3 sequence is CACRQGAGQPQHF. CDR3 in DNA: TGTGCCTGCAGACAGGGGGCGGGTCAGCCCCAGCATTTT.